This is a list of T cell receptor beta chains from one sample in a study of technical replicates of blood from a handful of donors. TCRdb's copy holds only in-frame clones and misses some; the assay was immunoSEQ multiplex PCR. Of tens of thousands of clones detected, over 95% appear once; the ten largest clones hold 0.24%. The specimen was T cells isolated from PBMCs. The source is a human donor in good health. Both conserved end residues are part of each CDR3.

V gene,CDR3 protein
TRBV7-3,CASPSGTSGAPVETQYF
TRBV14,CASSRGGDVDEKLFF
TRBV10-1,CASSVKLAGDPGELFF
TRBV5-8,CASSFREGFQPQHF
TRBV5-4,CASSFGDRAGNTIYF
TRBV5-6,CASSRRRDSGNTIYF
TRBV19,CASSSGPRSNQPQHF
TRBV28,CASRLGQGTLF
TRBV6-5,CASSRKISSNQPQHF
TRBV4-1,CASSLKDPSGGGEQFF
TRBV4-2,CASSRGQDTPPYEQYF
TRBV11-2,CASTPSGTGSPGANVLTF
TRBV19,CASSKRDYGYTF
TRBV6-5,CASSYSGLAGGNEQFF
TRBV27,CASSLLDSTYEQYF
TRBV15,CATSRGIASGNTIYF
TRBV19,CASSIDPGRTEAFF
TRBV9,CASSVVASANTGELFF
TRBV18,CASSGGQGVNQPQHF
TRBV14,CASSQDLDGRRDGYTF
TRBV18,CASSSTPTGVNEQYF
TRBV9,CASSPSRGLGTDTQYF
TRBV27,CASSLFGGSVYEQYF
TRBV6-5,CASSYGVGQGTDTQYF
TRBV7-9,CASSEKRAVYEQYF
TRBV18,CASSPGQGSRDTQYF
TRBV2,CASAGTSSYNEQFF
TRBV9,CASSVGPPDTQYF
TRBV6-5,CASSLQGSGKNIQYF
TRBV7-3,CASSFRAGLAVGDEQFF
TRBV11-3,CASSLGYNEQFF
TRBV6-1,CASSGPGVMVGYTF
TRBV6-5,CASSYSPGRDTDTQYF
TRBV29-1,CSARRTYTDTQYF
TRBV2,CASSDLGQGAGNTIYF
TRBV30,CAWKGGWTGDEQYF
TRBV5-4,CASSLGTGGFLETQYF
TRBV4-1,CASSQDSGTYMPSYEQYF
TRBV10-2,CASSDQIALSTDTQYF
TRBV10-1,CASRPSWISGGPNTGELFF
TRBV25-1,CASSELETGGIRTEAFF
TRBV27,CASGPWGASNEKLFF
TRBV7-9,CASSRTGGERGYTF
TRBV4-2,CASSRPTSGGADTQYF
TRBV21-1,CAREEPGQGRNSPLHF
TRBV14,CASSQGTGVYEQYF
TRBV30,CACQTGRGNSPLHF
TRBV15,CATSRDKSPRQPQHF
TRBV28,CASSSRYPPYEQYF
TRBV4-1,CASSQDSLGQNPYEQYF
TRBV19,CASTPYSNQPQHF
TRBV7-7,CASSLAGGQGQGPQHF
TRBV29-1,CSVEDGYSGANVLTF
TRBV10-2,CASSEPDRGTDTQYF
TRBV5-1,CASSPSGQGGVETQYF
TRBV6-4,CASSEENLAKNIQYF
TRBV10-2,CASTDGQARILTF
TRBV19,CASSDRGGTDTQYF
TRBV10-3,CAITRTPLAYEQYF
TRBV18,CASSPPKGQGDEKLFF